Reported below is one T cell receptor (beta chain). The data stem from a study of T cell responses to AZD1222 COVID-19 vaccine. Sequencing was performed with immunoSEQ multiplex PCR; in TCRdb, only in-frame clones are kept and a portion is missing. Among roughly 81,000 clones, 88% were seen once, and the ten largest hold about 15%. Germline assignment: CDR1 GTSNPN and CDR2 SVGIG (reference sequence). With V trimmed by 2 bases and J by 4 bases, 4 bases remained unmatched. The CDR3 consists of 14 residues. This sequence originates from an adult in good health. The source was peripheral blood, collected on day 0 of AZD1222 vaccination. The gene calls are TRBV30 and TRBJ1-3; 8 bases agree with TRBD1. CDR3 in amino acids: CAWSRTGSGNTIYF. The CDR3 nucleotides are TGTGCCTGGAGTAGGACAGGGTCCGGAAACACCATATATTTT.